This TCR beta chain derives from a study of read filtering for tumor transcriptome and immune sequencing. The wider study: Mean patient age was roughly 66 years, range about 47 to 90; approximately 18 male, roughly 14 female. Whole-study results and caveats: Approximately 80% of IR-seq clonotypes had one read, totaling roughly 3.5% of reads; RNA-seq: 74.6% and 44.6%.

Every patient had bone marrow sampled while the disease was active. The germline CDR1 and CDR2 sequences are SGHAT and FQNNGV. The CDR3 is 14 amino acids. Trimming removed 2 bases from V and 6 bases from J; junction bases left unmatched: 5. At least ten counts were recorded for this clonotype. What it binds is not known. The library was built from approximately 400 ng RNA with molecular barcoded adaptors for alpha/delta and beta/gamma chains. MiXCR, applied by TCRdb to the reads, yields one record per CDR3 protein. This sample has about 47,000 distinct CDR3 sequences, with approximately 12% found just once.

This receptor was taken from a donor at least 40 years old with multiple myeloma. Material: a population of CD138-negative cells sorted from bone marrow. The rearrangement uses TRBV11-2 and TRBJ2-5; 8 bases fit TRBD2. The CDR3 sequence: CASSLQLAEQTQYF. The CDR3 nucleotides read TGTGCCAGCAGCTTACAACTAGCGGAGCAGACCCAGTACTTC.